These T cell receptor beta chains were read from a single sample in a study of blood T cells in healthy people across ages. MiXCR was run by TCRdb on the 5' RACE reads, yielding one entry per CDR3 protein. In the table there are fewer than 800,000 distinct CDR3 sequences, around a fifth of which are singletons. The sample taken for sequencing was blood. These receptors were collected from a man aged 65 to 85 in good health. CDR3s include the opening cysteine and the closing phenylalanine or tryptophan. The order of the fields is clone size, J gene, V gene, D gene, CDR3 protein, CDR3 DNA. D genes are given only for firm matches. The size of a clone is reported for some rows only, either as once, few or many, or as a class for expanded clones.

few | TRBJ2-3 | TRBV25-1 | NA | CASSEARARGDTQYF | TGCGCCAGCAGTGAGGCACGGGCCCGGGGCGATACGCAGTATTTT
NA | TRBJ2-1 | TRBV2 | NA | CASSESRQVYNEQFF | TGTGCCAGCAGTGAATCGAGACAGGTCTACAATGAGCAGTTCTTC
NA | TRBJ2-1 | TRBV29-1 | NA | CSVEAGAEQFF | TGCAGCGTTGAAGCGGGAGCCGAGCAGTTCTTC
NA | TRBJ2-4 | TRBV5-5 | TRBD2 | CASSLVAGAAVAKNIQYF | TGTGCCAGCAGCTTGGTAGCGGGAGCCGCCGTCGCCAAAAACATTCAGTACTTC
NA | TRBJ2-1 | TRBV10-3 | TRBD2 | CAIRSGLAGMNEQFF | TGTGCCATCAGATCAGGACTAGCGGGAATGAATGAGCAGTTCTTC
few | TRBJ1-4 | TRBV7-9 | NA | CASSWDAWGEKLFF | TGTGCCAGCAGCTGGGACGCCTGGGGTGAAAAACTGTTTTTT
once | TRBJ1-3 | TRBV11-1 | NA | CASSLDRPAGNTIYF | TGTGCCAGCAGCTTAGACCGGCCAGCTGGAAACACCATATATTTT
NA | TRBJ2-7 | TRBV6-1 | TRBD1 | CASSEALQGARQYF | TGTGCCAGCAGTGAAGCGCTTCAGGGGGCGCGGCAGTACTTC
few | TRBJ2-5 | TRBV3-1 | NA | CASSQDSSGSGIQYF | TGTGCCAGCAGCCAAGATTCCAGTGGGTCGGGCATCCAGTACTTC
NA | TRBJ2-5 | TRBV29-1 | NA | CSVATGTTKETQYF | TGCAGCGTGGCCACCGGGACCACTAAAGAGACCCAGTACTTC
few | TRBJ2-7 | TRBV4-1 | NA | CASSQVEGYSYEQYF | TGCGCCAGCAGCCAAGTGGAGGGCTATTCCTACGAGCAGTACTTC
NA | TRBJ2-5 | TRBV29-1 | NA | CSARREQETQYF | TGCAGCGCCCGACGGGAACAAGAGACCCAGTACTTC
NA | TRBJ2-5 | TRBV27 | NA | CASSKDKQETQYF | TGTGCCAGCAGTAAGGACAAGCAAGAGACCCAGTACTTC
NA | TRBJ2-4 | TRBV20-1 | TRBD2 | CSARRAGENIQYF | TGCAGTGCTCGGAGGGCGGGAGAAAACATTCAGTACTTC
few | TRBJ2-1 | TRBV14 | TRBD1 | CASSQALQGTGFYNEQFF | TGTGCCAGCAGCCAAGCCCTTCAGGGGACAGGGTTTTACAATGAGCAGTTCTTC
NA | TRBJ2-1 | TRBV7-9 | TRBD2 | CASSFGTSGTGEQFF | TGTGCCAGCAGCTTTGGGACTAGCGGGACGGGTGAGCAGTTCTTC
many | TRBJ2-1 | TRBV3-1 | TRBD2 | CASSQAGRTYNEQFF | TGTGCCAGCAGCCAAGCCGGGAGGACCTACAATGAGCAGTTCTTC
NA | TRBJ2-3 | TRBV9 | NA | CASSVGRSSYTQYF | TGTGCCAGCAGCGTAGGGCGTAGTAGTTATACGCAGTATTTT
NA | TRBJ2-4 | TRBV20-1 | TRBD1 | CSARDDRGIVCTF | TGCAGTGCTAGAGATGACAGGGGGATCGTTTGTACATTC
NA | TRBJ2-1 | TRBV4-3 | TRBD2 | CASLPSLAGYNEQLF | TGCGCCAGCCTCCCCTCTTTAGCGGGGTACAATGAGCAGCTCTTC
NA | TRBJ1-1 | TRBV29-1 | TRBD1 | CSVGDSPGTEAFF | TGCAGCGTTGGGGACAGCCCAGGGACTGAAGCTTTCTTT
few | TRBJ1-2 | TRBV7-9 | NA | CSSSLRADGYTF | TGTTCCAGCAGCCTCCGGGCAGATGGCTACACCTTC